Listed here are 28 T cell receptor beta chains from one sample, sequenced in a study of blood T cell repertoires in COVID-19. Produced via immunoSEQ multiplex PCR; TCRdb's table is partial and in-frame only. The data contain about 250,000 clones, approximately 90% of them seen just once; the ten biggest clones take up 3%. The sequenced sample consisted of PBMCs or T cells enriched from blood (not recorded which). The receptor set was obtained from a woman aged 45-65 years who had recovered from COVID-19.

V and J are TRBV19 and TRBJ1-1; no clear D gene. This CDR3 is 13 amino acids long. V dropped 3 bases and J dropped 5 bases, with 10 bases sitting between them. CDR1 is LNHDA, CDR2 SQIVND, per germline (reference sequence). CDR3: CASSIGENTEAFF. As DNA, the CDR3 is TGTGCCAGTAGTATCGGGGAAAATACTGAAGCTTTCTTT.

The chain couples TRBV2 to TRBJ2-1; 11 bases fit TRBD2. Germline trimming cut 11 bases from V and 8 bases from J; bases unmatched to any gene: 8. The CDR3 consists of 13 residues. Germline CDR1 and CDR2: SNHLY and FYNNEI. This chain's CDR3 is CAGTSGRTDEQFF. The DNA of the CDR3 is TGTGCCGGTACTAGCGGGAGAACAGATGAGCAGTTCTTC.

This sequence joins TRBV30 and TRBJ2-1; tentative D call: TRBD2 (6 bases). Germline CDR1 and CDR2: GTSNPN and SVGIG (reference sequence). Trimming cost V 4 bases and J 7 bases, with 14 bases left between them. The CDR3 spans 13 residues. The CDR3 protein is CAWTVAGWNEQFF. CDR3 coding DNA: TGTGCCTGGACTGTGGCGGGATGGAATGAGCAGTTCTTC.

This chain joins TRBV6-2 or TRBV6-3 and TRBJ1-6, with a possible D match to TRBD1 (5 bases). The germline V gene has CDR1 MNHEY and CDR2 SVGEGT. V dropped 0 bases and J dropped 4 bases, with 16 bases sitting between them. The CDR3 covers 18 residues. For the CDR3, the DNA is TGTGCCAGCAGTTACTCGATCCACGGGGGAAGATATAATTCACCCCTCCACTTT. As protein: CASSYSIHGGRYNSPLHF.

V gene TRBV4-2 combines with J gene TRBJ1-2; TRBD1 matches at 8 bases. The V segment lost 2 bases and the J segment 4 bases; nucleotides outside the gene matches: 6. Germline V gives CDR1 LGHNA, CDR2 YNFKEQ. The CDR3 loop spans 15 amino acids. The CDR3 DNA is TGTGCCAGCAGCCAAACAGGGGGTTTAGTCTATGGCTACACCTTC. Amino acid sequence: CASSQTGGLVYGYTF.

This chain connects TRBV10-3 to TRBJ2-5, with D tentatively TRBD2 (5 bases). V was cut by 2 bases and J by 7 bases, with 5 bases left in between. This CDR3 has 11 residues. Germline V gene data show CDR1 as ENHRY and CDR2 as SYGVKD. The CDR3 DNA reads TGTGCCATCAGTGAGGCGGGGACCCAGTACTTC. Translating gives CAISEAGTQYF.

This clone was seen a single time. The junction departs from the called germline gene at one end, perhaps through a read error. V gene TRBV4-1 combines with J gene TRBJ1-3, with D perhaps TRBD1 (6 bases). The CDR3 is 19 amino acids. The germline V gene encodes CDR1 MGHRA and CDR2 YSYEKL. The CDR3 loop reads CATSTLGGGSSDSGNTIYF. The CDR3 DNA is TGCGCCACCAGCACACTGGGGGGGGGCTCCTCCGACTCTGGAAACACCATATATTTT.

The chain combines TRBV30 with TRBJ1-2; D is uncertain. The germline CDR1 and CDR2 sequences are GTSNPN and SVGIG (reference sequence). The CDR3 length is 17 residues. V was shortened by 1 base and J by 5 bases, with 23 bases between the two germline ends. The CDR3 region has the DNA TGTGCCTGGAGTGCCGAAAGGGTTCGCGGGGTTCGTTATGGCTACACCTTC. Translation: CAWSAERVRGVRYGYTF.

Only one count was recorded for this clone. The chain has TRBV6-1 and TRBJ2-7; 10 nucleotides match TRBD2. The V segment lost 2 bases and the J segment 5 bases; nucleotides outside the gene matches: 9. The germline V gene encodes CDR1 MNHNS and CDR2 SASEGT. CDR3 size: 16 residues. The CDR3 nucleotides read TGTGCCAGCAGTGAATCAGCAGCGGGAGGGCTCCACGAGCAGTACTTC. Protein: CASSESAAGGLHEQYF.

This chain links TRBV12-3 or TRBV12-4 with TRBJ1-1; D gene unclear. This CDR3 is built from 13 residues. Trimming pared 3 bases from V and 0 bases from J, leaving 5 bases between. CDR3 amino acids: CASSFLMNTEAFF. CDR3 DNA: TGTGCCAGCAGTTTCCTAATGAACACTGAAGCTTTCTTT.

The chain recombines TRBV6-2 or TRBV6-3 with TRBJ1-5, with D possibly TRBD1 on 5 matching bases. Per germline, CDR1 MNHEY and CDR2 SVGEGT. With 4 bases removed from V and 1 base from J, the gap between germline ends came to 11 bases. The CDR3 contains 15 residues. The CDR3 is CASSWRGGSNQPQHF. CDR3 nucleotide sequence: TGTGCCAGCAGTTGGAGGGGCGGGAGCAATCAGCCCCAGCATTTT.

V usage is TRBV5-1 and J usage is TRBJ2-3; 14 bases map to TRBD2. Looked up from germline, CDR1 is SGHRS and CDR2 is YFSETQ. The CDR3 covers 17 residues. Unmatched junction bases numbered 6, after V lost 4 bases and J lost 2 bases. As DNA, the CDR3 is TGCGCCAGCAGCCGGACTAGCGGGGGGTGGACCACAGATACGCAGTATTTT. This sequence encodes CASSRTSGGWTTDTQYF.

This chain connects TRBV9 to TRBJ2-1; 7 bases map to TRBD2. Germline CDR1 is SGDLS and CDR2 is YYNGEE. V was pared by 0 bases and J by 3 bases, with 9 bases of the junction left unmatched. The CDR3 loop spans 17 amino acids. CDR3 sequence reads: CASSVVSSGGSYNEQFF. Written as DNA, the CDR3 is TGTGCCAGCAGCGTAGTTTCTAGCGGAGGTAGCTACAATGAGCAGTTCTTC.

This clone was detected only once. The same CDR3 can be traced to other DNA sequences in this sample. The CDR3 DNA sequence: TGTGCCAGCAGTTTAAGACTAGCGGGGAGCACAGATACGCAGTATTTT. Encoded protein: CASSLRLAGSTDTQYF. V usage is TRBV5-4 and J usage is TRBJ2-3; 11 bases align to TRBD2. This CDR3 is 16 amino acids long. Per the germline V gene, CDR1 is SGHNT and CDR2 is YYREEE (reference sequence). The V and J ends lost 5 bases and 0 bases, in that order; junction bases with no gene match: 5.

This rearrangement joins TRBV21-1 to TRBJ1-2; the DNA was not used to check the table's D call, TRBD1. TRBV21-1 is termed a pseudogene. The length of the CDR3 is 13 residues. The CDR3 nucleotides read TGTGCCAGCCCCAGGCGTTCGTTCTATGGCTACACCTTC. Amino acid sequence: CASPRRSFYGYTF.

The chain carries TRBV19 and TRBJ1-1; 7 nucleotides match TRBD1. In germline, CDR1 is LNHDA, CDR2 SQIVND (reference sequence). Losses at the gene ends were 5 bases for V and 4 bases for J; bases not matched to a gene: 10. The CDR3 spans 15 residues. CDR3 nucleotide sequence: TGTGCCAGTAGTCGCCTGACATCAGGGGGCACTGAAGCTTTCTTT. This sequence encodes CASSRLTSGGTEAFF.

The chain employs TRBV6-2 or TRBV6-3 and TRBJ1-4; D remains ambiguous. CDR1 is MNHEY, CDR2 SVGEGT, per germline. Trimming pared 0 bases from V and 4 bases from J, leaving 12 bases between. This CDR3 has 16 amino acids. As DNA, the CDR3 is TGTGCCAGCAGTTACTCACTGCGGGAAATTAATGAAAAACTGTTTTTT. Translating gives CASSYSLREINEKLFF.

The chain is built from TRBV4-2 and TRBJ2-5; weak D call: TRBD2 (6 bases). CDR3 size: 14 residues. CDR1 and CDR2 from the germline V gene are LGHNA and YNFKEQ. V was cut by 3 bases and J by 4 bases, with 12 bases left in between. Here the CDR3 DNA reads TGTGCCAGCAGCCATCGTAGACTAGGAGAGACCCAGTACTTC. It translates to CASSHRRLGETQYF.

V is TRBV27 and J is TRBJ1-5; perhaps TRBD1 as D (6 bases). The CDR3 has 17 amino acids. Looked up from germline, CDR1 is MNHEY and CDR2 is SMNVEV (reference sequence). The V and J ends lost 6 bases and 3 bases respectively, with 21 bases between them. CDR3 region: CASSQRRGEGVNQPQHF. The DNA for the CDR3 is TGTGCCAGCAGCCAAAGGAGGGGGGAGGGGGTCAATCAGCCCCAGCATTTT.

V gene TRBV18 combines with J gene TRBJ2-7; 7 bases are a match to TRBD1. The length of the CDR3 is 15 residues. Germline CDR1 reads KGHSH; CDR2 reads LQKENI. The V and J ends lost 0 bases and 2 bases, in that order; junction bases with no gene match: 4. In DNA, the CDR3 is TGTGCCAGCTCACCACCGGGACAGTTTACCTACGAGCAGTACTTC. This translates into CASSPPGQFTYEQYF.

This chain connects TRBV10-3 to TRBJ2-7; 8 bases fit TRBD1. The V gene's germline CDR1 is ENHRY and CDR2 SYGVKD. The CDR3 is made up of 15 amino acids. V was clipped by 2 bases and J by 2 bases; unmatched bases: 5. CDR3 in amino acids: CAISEGTGVTYEQYF. DNA for the CDR3: TGTGCCATCAGTGAGGGGACAGGTGTCACCTACGAGCAGTACTTC.

The V call is TRBV28, the J call TRBJ2-3; 7 positions match TRBD1. Germline V gene lookup returns CDR1 MDHEN and CDR2 SYDVKM. The CDR3 runs to 18 residues. V shed 4 bases, J shed 1 base, and the junction held 14 bases outside the gene matches. In DNA, the CDR3 is TGTGCCAGCAGTTCCAATTATCGAGACAGGGCCCGCACAGATACGCAGTATTTT. This gives the protein CASSSNYRDRARTDTQYF.

This clone was counted only a few times. The chain joins TRBV5-6 to TRBJ1-2; 12 nucleotides agree with TRBD1. This CDR3 comprises 13 residues. The germline CDR1 and CDR2 sequences are SGHDT and YYEEEE. J lost 8 bases, V lost 4 bases, and 3 bases had no gene match. In DNA form, the CDR3 reads TGTGCCAGCAGCCCGGGACAGGGGGCAGGCTACACCTTC. This translates into CASSPGQGAGYTF. The full variable domain, its missing parts supplied by reference TRBV5-6 and TRBJ1-2, is DAGVTQSPTHLIKTRGQQVTLRCSPKSGHDTVSWYQQALGQGPQFIFQYYEEEERQRGNFPDRFSGHQFPNYSSELNVNALLLGDSALYLCASSPGQGAGYTFGSGTRLTVV.

The genes are TRBV7-3 and TRBJ1-1; unclear D gene. CDR3 length: 16 amino acids. With 5 bases removed from V and 0 bases from J, the gap between germline ends came to 16 bases. In germline, CDR1 is SGHTA, CDR2 FQGTGA. CDR3 DNA sequence: TGTGCCAGCAGCCCGCAACCCGGCGGTGTGAACACTGAAGCTTTCTTT. Encoded protein: CASSPQPGGVNTEAFF.

This chain links TRBV28 with TRBJ1-1; D is undetermined. Germline V gene lookup returns CDR1 MDHEN and CDR2 SYDVKM. The length of the CDR3 is 12 residues. With 7 bases removed from V and 0 bases from J, the gap between germline ends came to 6 bases. The CDR3 DNA sequence: TGTGCCAGCACTTTCGTGAACACTGAAGCTTTCTTT. Encoded protein: CASTFVNTEAFF.

This clone was detected only once. The genes are TRBV28 and TRBJ2-7, with 9 bases fitting TRBD1. Germline V lookup: CDR1 MDHEN, CDR2 SYDVKM. J gave up 0 bases and V 5 bases, and 14 bases lay outside the gene matches. CDR3 length: 18 amino acids. CDR3 sequence: CASSPLAGQGVSSYEQYF. The CDR3 region has the DNA TGTGCCAGCAGTCCTCTGGCGGGACAGGGCGTGAGCTCCTACGAGCAGTACTTC. The whole variable domain, remainder taken from reference TRBV28 and TRBJ2-7, is DVKVTQSSRYLVKRTGEKVFLECVQDMDHENMFWYRQDPGLGLRLIYFSYDVKMKEKGDIPEGYSVSREKKERFSLILESASTNQTSMYLCASSPLAGQGVSSYEQYFGPGTRLTVT.

This chain connects TRBV7-2 to TRBJ2-1; D uncertain. The V end was cut by 5 bases, the J end by 9 bases, with 14 bases between. CDR1 SGHTA and CDR2 FQGNSA come from the germline V gene. The CDR3 runs 13 residues. The CDR3 nucleotides are TGTGCCAGCAGCATACACCAAGCTAGTGAGCAGTTCTTC. Amino acids: CASSIHQASEQFF.

J is TRBJ1-2 and V is TRBV29-1, with D possibly TRBD1 on 5 matching bases. Germline loops: CDR1 SQVTM, CDR2 ANQGSEA. Trimming shortened V by 6 bases and J by 5 bases, and 16 bases separated the two germline ends. The CDR3 consists of 13 residues. The CDR3 spells CSVLTSGGYGYTF. The CDR3 nucleotides are TGCAGCGTGCTTACCAGTGGGGGGTATGGCTACACCTTC. The entire variable domain, with the rest obtained from reference TRBV29-1 and TRBJ1-2, is as follows: SAVISQKPSRDICQRGTSLTIQCQVDSQVTMMFWYRQQPGQSLTLIATANQGSEATYESGFVIDKFPISRPNLTFSTLTVSNMSPEDSSIYLCSVLTSGGYGYTFGSGTRLTVV.